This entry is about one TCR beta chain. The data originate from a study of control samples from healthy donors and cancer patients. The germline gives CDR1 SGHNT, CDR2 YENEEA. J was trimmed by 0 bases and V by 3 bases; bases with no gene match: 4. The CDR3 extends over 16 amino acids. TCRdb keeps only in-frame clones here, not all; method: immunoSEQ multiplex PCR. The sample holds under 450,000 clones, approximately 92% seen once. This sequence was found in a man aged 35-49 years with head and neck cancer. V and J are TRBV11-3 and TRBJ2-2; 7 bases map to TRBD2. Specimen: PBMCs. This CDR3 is CASSLPRGSNTGELFF. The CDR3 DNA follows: TGTGCCAGCAGCTTGCCGCGGGGGTCGAACACCGGGGAGCTGTTTTTT.